The 4 T cell receptor beta chains listed next were all sequenced from one sample in a study of blood T cells in healthy people across ages. A second about 7 to 12 cycle PCR used barcoded and J-beta primers. TCRdb fed the 5' RACE reads into MiXCR, producing one record per CDR3 protein. The data show 1.5 million to 2 million distinct CDR3 sequences, 30% to 35% seen once. The sample comprised blood. These receptors were obtained from a woman aged 25 to 39 in good health.

A remark on this clonotype: A read error may account for a junction end that differs from germline. V and J are TRBV18 and TRBJ2-1; 10 bases map to TRBD2. The CDR3 is 15 residues long. Germline V gene data show CDR1 as KGHSH and CDR2 as LQKENI. This CDR3 reads CASSPGLAVNNKQFF. The DNA for the CDR3 is TGTGCCAGCTCACCAGGACTAGCGGTGAACAATAAGCAGTTCTTC.

Of note for this clonotype: This could be a read error, since a much larger clone is one nucleotide away. The V gene is TRBV29-1, the J gene TRBJ2-1; no reliable D call. Per germline, CDR1 SQVTM and CDR2 ANQGSEA. V was trimmed by 7 bases and J by 1 base, leaving 8 bases between them. This CDR3 region has 12 residues. The CDR3 coding sequence is TGCAGCGGTGGTGTATCCTACAATGAGCAGTTCTTC. The encoded protein is CSGGVSYNEQFF.

This clonotype was counted only a few times. A read error may produce the germline difference seen at one junction end. The genes are TRBV20-1 and TRBJ2-5, with 10 nucleotides matching TRBD2. Germline assignment: CDR1 DFQATT and CDR2 SNEGSKA (reference sequence). This CDR3 is 14 amino acids long. The CDR3 reads CSARLAGVRETRYF. Written as DNA, the CDR3 is TGCAGTGCTAGACTAGCGGGAGTACGAGAGACCCGGTACTTC.

This sequence joins TRBV20-1 and TRBJ2-7; 9 bases are a match to TRBD2. Trimming removed 3 bases from V and 7 bases from J; junction bases left unmatched: 16. There are 16 residues in the CDR3. CDR1 is DFQATT and CDR2 is SNEGSKA in the germline V gene (reference sequence). Here the CDR3 reads CSARDPASGEIGEQYF. CDR3 sequence (DNA): TGCAGTGCTAGGGATCCGGCTAGCGGGGAGATTGGAGAGCAGTACTTC.